The T cell receptor beta chain described here comes from a study of siplizumab effects on memory and regulatory T cells. General study results and limits: The authors mapped only a minor fraction of alloreactive clones to unstimulated subsets. Proliferating Tregs from siplizumab cultures lacked functional confirmation of suppression. Siplizumab produced a significant drop in alloreactive sequences attributable to unstimulated CD4+ memory cells.

Sequencing was performed with immunoSEQ multiplex PCR; in TCRdb, only in-frame clones are kept and a portion is missing. The sample lists some 100,000 clones, 92% occurring once. Comment on this clone: Antigen unknown.

This CDR3 has 14 residues. V was clipped by 9 bases and J by 3 bases, with 18 bases between them. Germline lookup yields CDR1 SNHLY and CDR2 FYNNEI. The chain couples TRBV2 to TRBJ2-7; D gene ambiguous. Sequencing input: Tregs sorted from blood. The sequence was collected from a human donor in good health. The CDR3, as DNA: TGTGCCAGTACAACCCGGCACTTGATCTACGAGCAGTACTTC. It encodes CASTTRHLIYEQYF.